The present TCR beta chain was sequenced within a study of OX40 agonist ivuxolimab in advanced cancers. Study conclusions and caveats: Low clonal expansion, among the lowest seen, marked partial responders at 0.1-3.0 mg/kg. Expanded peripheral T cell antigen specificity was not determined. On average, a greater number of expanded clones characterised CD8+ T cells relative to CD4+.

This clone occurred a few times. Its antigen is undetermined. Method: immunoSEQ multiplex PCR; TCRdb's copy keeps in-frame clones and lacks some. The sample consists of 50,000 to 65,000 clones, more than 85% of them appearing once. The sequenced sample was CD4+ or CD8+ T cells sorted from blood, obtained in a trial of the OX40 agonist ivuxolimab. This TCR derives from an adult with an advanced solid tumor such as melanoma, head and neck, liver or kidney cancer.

The CDR3 nucleotides read TGTGCCTGGAGTACCGGACAGGGGTATGAAAAACTGTTTTTT. Residues: CAWSTGQGYEKLFF. V and J are TRBV30 and TRBJ1-4; the match to TRBD1 covers 9 bases. Germline V gene sequence: CDR1 GTSNPN, CDR2 SVGIG (reference sequence). The CDR3 has 14 amino acids. V was pared by 2 bases and J by 6 bases, with 4 bases of the junction left unmatched.